What follows are 32 T cell receptor beta chains derived from one specimen sequenced in a study of post-analysis software for immune sequencing data. Study findings and constraints: TRBV5-6, TRBV5-1 and TRBV20-1 belonged to a set of a handful of TRBV segments that were more frequent in patients than controls.

Researchers reported that TCR beta cDNA libraries carried unique molecular identifiers. TCRdb recomputed calls from the PCR reads with MiXCR, one row per CDR3 protein. The sample holds hundreds of thousands of distinct CDR3 sequences, roughly 27% seen once. These TCRs' antigens remain unknown. The sample consisted of blood. These receptor sequences come from a girl aged 5-17 years with multiple sclerosis.

This chain joins TRBV9 and TRBJ2-2; D gene uncertain. CDR1 and CDR2 (germline): SGDLS, YYNGEE. Deletions cut 0 bases from V and 7 bases from J, with 4 bases between. The CDR3 length is 12 residues. The chain's CDR3 is CASSVVGGELFF. In DNA, the CDR3 is TGTGCCAGCAGCGTAGTAGGCGGGGAGCTGTTTTTT.

This clonotype occurred many times. The CDR3 nucleotides read TGTGCCAGCAGTAGCCAGGGTCTCGAGCAGTACTTC. As protein: CASSSQGLEQYF. This chain connects TRBV6-5 to TRBJ2-7, with D possibly being TRBD1 (5 bases). The CDR3 totals 12 residues. The V gene's germline CDR1 is MNHEY and CDR2 SVGAGI. The ends were cut back, 5 bases at V and 6 bases at J, with 11 bases in the middle.

This clonotype was recorded at least ten times. The CDR3 nucleotides are TGTGCCAGCAGCTTAGTCCCCAGGGGCGCAGATACGCAGTATTTT. Its translation: CASSLVPRGADTQYF. V gene TRBV7-2 combines with J gene TRBJ2-3, with D possibly matching TRBD1 (6 bases). Germline V gene lookup returns CDR1 SGHTA and CDR2 FQGNSA. With 1 base removed from V and 4 bases from J, the gap between germline ends came to 12 bases. This CDR3 comprises 15 residues.

The chain uses TRBV2 and TRBJ2-1; TRBD1 aligns across 7 bases. This CDR3 has 13 amino acids. Losses at the gene ends were 7 bases for V and 7 bases for J; bases not matched to a gene: 7. The germline gives CDR1 SNHLY, CDR2 FYNNEI. Written as DNA, the CDR3 is TGTGCCAGCAAAAAAGGACAGGCTAATGAGCAGTTCTTC. Its protein product is CASKKGQANEQFF.

Many counts were recorded for this clonotype. V and J are TRBV29-1 and TRBJ2-1; no definite D call. The V end lost 0 bases, the J end lost 3 bases, and 9 bases lay between the germline ends. The CDR3 consists of 14 residues. Germline CDR1 and CDR2: SQVTM and ANQGSEA. The CDR3 region is CSVEEESSYNEQFF. In DNA form, the CDR3 reads TGCAGCGTTGAAGAGGAGTCTAGCTACAATGAGCAGTTCTTC.

Only a few counts were recorded for this clonotype. The CDR3 is CSVEDSVTGRATNVLTF. The CDR3 region has the DNA TGCAGCGTTGAAGATTCCGTGACAGGGCGAGCGACCAACGTCCTGACTTTC. This rearrangement joins TRBV29-1 to TRBJ2-6; the match to TRBD1 covers 7 bases. V was clipped by 0 bases and J by 8 bases; unmatched bases: 13. CDR3 length: 17 residues. Looked up from germline, CDR1 is SQVTM and CDR2 is ANQGSEA.

The V and J genes are TRBV29-1 and TRBJ1-1; D call uncertain. The CDR3 runs 13 residues. Germline V gene data show CDR1 as SQVTM and CDR2 as ANQGSEA. The germline V and J ends were trimmed by 2 bases and 1 base, with 8 bases remaining between them. The CDR3 here is CSVEWWGNTEAFF. CDR3 nucleotides: TGCAGCGTTGAATGGTGGGGGAACACTGAAGCTTTCTTT. Based on the CDR3 plus reference TRBV29-1 and TRBJ1-1, the full variable domain is SAVISQKPSRDICQRGTSLTIQCQVDSQVTMMFWYRQQPGQSLTLIATANQGSEATYESGFVIDKFPISRPNLTFSTLTVSNMSPEDSSIYLCSVEWWGNTEAFFGQGTRLTVV.

This clonotype has a handful of counts. This chain joins TRBV7-2 and TRBJ1-5; 9 bases match TRBD1. CDR1 SGHTA and CDR2 FQGNSA come from the germline V gene. With 5 bases clipped from V and 2 bases from J, the junction kept 13 bases outside the gene matches. The CDR3 covers 18 residues. CDR3 loop: CASSQSGTGSYRNQPQHF. The CDR3 DNA sequence: TGTGCCAGCAGCCAGAGCGGGACAGGGTCCTACCGCAATCAGCCCCAGCATTTT.

This clonotype showed up just a few times. The V and J genes are TRBV7-2 and TRBJ1-4; 8 bases agree with TRBD1. Trimming cost V 3 bases and J 8 bases; bases outside gene matches: 5. CDR3 size: 14 residues. Germline values: CDR1 SGHTA, CDR2 FQGNSA. The CDR3, as DNA: TGTGCCAGCAGCTTCTGGCAGGGGGCGGAAAAACTGTTTTTT. This gives the protein CASSFWQGAEKLFF.

Note on this clonotype: A junction end diverges from the germline sequence, so it may reflect a read error. The rearrangement joins TRBV12-3 or TRBV12-4 to TRBJ1-4, with D possibly matching TRBD1 (6 bases). CDR3 length: 14 amino acids. This CDR3 is CASSLDRNNEKLFF. The CDR3 DNA follows: TGTGCCAGCAGCTTAGACAGGAATAATGAAAAACTGTTTTTT.

This clonotype was counted between two and nine times. CDR3 sequence reads: CASAYNRGDSTDTQYF. For the CDR3, the DNA is TGTGCCAGCGCTTATAACCGCGGGGACAGCACAGATACGCAGTATTTT. This chain joins TRBV28 and TRBJ2-3; D possibly corresponds to TRBD2 (6 bases). From germline, CDR1 is MDHEN and CDR2 SYDVKM. Trimming took off 8 bases at V and 0 bases at J, with 18 bases between the two ends. The CDR3 is 16 amino acids.

V usage is TRBV5-1 and J usage is TRBJ2-1; TRBD2 aligns across 14 bases. V was clipped by 4 bases and J by 6 bases; unmatched bases: 18. This CDR3 is built from 20 residues. CDR1 is SGHRS, CDR2 YFSETQ, per germline. The CDR3 protein is CASSPRRGTAGTSGSNEQFF. CDR3 coding DNA: TGCGCCAGCAGCCCTCGGCGGGGGACAGCCGGGACTAGCGGGAGCAATGAGCAGTTCTTC.

This clonotype was observed a handful of times. The chain employs TRBV20-1 and TRBJ2-4; D perhaps matches TRBD1 (5 bases). Trimming cost V 4 bases and J 15 bases, with 13 bases left between them. Germline V gene lookup returns CDR1 DFQATT and CDR2 SNEGSKA (reference sequence). The CDR3 runs 10 residues. CDR3 nucleotides: TGCAGTGCTAAGGCGGACACCCCGTACTTC. It specifies CSAKADTPYF.

In DNA, the CDR3 is TGTGCCAGCAGCGCCTACCAAGCAGCCGCCTACAATGAGCAGTTCTTC. This gives the protein CASSAYQAAAYNEQFF. This chain connects TRBV7-9 to TRBJ2-1; D gene ambiguous. CDR1 SEHNR and CDR2 FQNEAQ come from the germline V gene (reference sequence). The length of the CDR3 is 16 residues. The V end lost 5 bases, the J end lost 2 bases, and 16 bases lay between the germline ends.

This clonotype was seen only a few times. The chain joins TRBV7-9 to TRBJ2-1; D not certain. This CDR3 has 15 amino acids. Trimming cost V 5 bases and J 0 bases, with 11 bases left between them. Germline CDR1 and CDR2: SEHNR and FQNEAQ (reference sequence). The CDR3 coding sequence is TGTGCCAGCAGCCTACAGCAGAGCTCCTACAATGAGCAGTTCTTC. Translating it yields CASSLQQSSYNEQFF.

This rearrangement joins TRBV20-1 to TRBJ2-2; 8 nucleotides align to TRBD2. The CDR3 contains 14 residues. The ends lost 5 bases at V and 0 bases at J; junction bases unmatched: 2. CDR1 DFQATT and CDR2 SNEGSKA come from the germline V gene (reference sequence). DNA of the CDR3: TGCAGTGCTTCGGGACTAGCGAACACCGGGGAGCTGTTTTTT. The encoded protein is CSASGLANTGELFF.

This clonotype turned up a few times. The chain links TRBV27 to TRBJ2-7; unclear D gene. V was cut by 5 bases and J by 0 bases, with 14 bases left in between. The CDR3 has 15 amino acids. In germline, CDR1 is MNHEY, CDR2 SMNVEV (reference sequence). The CDR3 here is CASSRDWASSYEQYF. As DNA, the CDR3 is TGTGCCAGCAGTCGCGACTGGGCCAGCTCCTACGAGCAGTACTTC.

This clonotype was observed a handful of times. The J gene is TRBJ2-3, the V gene TRBV29-1, with 12 bases that match TRBD2. Germline assignment: CDR1 SQVTM and CDR2 ANQGSEA. The V segment lost 6 bases and the J segment 1 base; nucleotides outside the gene matches: 11. The CDR3 loop spans 17 amino acids. The CDR3, as DNA: TGCAGCGTCCTCGGGACTAGCGGGCTGGGAGGCACAGATACGCAGTATTTT. This sequence encodes CSVLGTSGLGGTDTQYF.

The sample holds a few counts of this clonotype. This chain uses TRBV29-1 with TRBJ2-7; D is possibly TRBD1 or TRBD2 (5 bases each). Germline V lookup: CDR1 SQVTM, CDR2 ANQGSEA. The length of the CDR3 is 12 residues. Trimming removed 6 bases at V and 2 bases at J, with 11 bases between. The CDR3 DNA reads TGCAGCGTCGCCGGGACGACCTACGAGCAGTACTTC. It is translated as CSVAGTTYEQYF.

There are a few counts of this clonotype. One junction end does not reproduce the germline sequence, and a read error may be involved. The genes are TRBV20-1 and TRBJ2-5; no clear D gene. The J call is uncertain, as TRBJ2-7 better fits the DNA end. Germline V gene sequence: CDR1 DFQATT, CDR2 SNEGSKA (reference sequence). This CDR3 region has 11 residues. The CDR3 nucleotides read TGCAGTGCTCCGAGATCCTTCGAGCAGTACTTC. Residues: CSAPRSFEQYF.

The chain links TRBV20-1 to TRBJ1-5; D is perhaps TRBD1 (6 bases). CDR3 size: 14 residues. The V gene's germline CDR1 is DFQATT and CDR2 SNEGSKA (reference sequence). Trimming took 3 bases from V and 3 from J, leaving 12 bases between them. The CDR3 region is CSARGRGYNQPQHF. In DNA form, the CDR3 reads TGCAGTGCTAGGGGCAGGGGTTACAATCAGCCCCAGCATTTT.

The J gene is TRBJ1-5, the V gene TRBV28; D not certain. The CDR3 consists of 12 residues. V dropped 3 bases and J dropped 7 bases, with 7 bases sitting between them. Germline loops: CDR1 MDHEN, CDR2 SYDVKM. CDR3 protein: CASSLNRQPQHF. The CDR3 DNA reads TGTGCCAGCAGTTTGAACAGACAGCCCCAGCATTTT.

Only a few counts were recorded for this clonotype. The rearrangement links TRBV6-6 to TRBJ2-7; TRBD2 matches at 7 bases. The CDR3 is 14 amino acids. The germline V gene encodes CDR1 MNHNY and CDR2 SVGAGI (reference sequence). Losses at the gene ends were 0 bases for V and 7 bases for J; bases not matched to a gene: 6. CDR3 protein: CASSYSGGFGEQYF. Here the CDR3 DNA reads TGTGCCAGCAGTTACTCGGGGGGGTTCGGAGAGCAGTACTTC.

A note on this clonotype: The CDR3 ends on some other residue instead of the conserved phenylalanine or tryptophan, so this is likely a read error. This chain uses TRBV9 with TRBJ2-5; no clear D. This CDR3 spans 15 amino acids. V was shortened by 1 base and J by 4 bases, with 14 bases between the two germline ends. Looked up from germline, CDR1 is SGDLS and CDR2 is YYNGEE. The CDR3 protein is CASSVRKAVGETQYV. CDR3 sequence (DNA): TGTGCCAGCAGCGTAAGAAAGGCAGTGGGAGAGACCCAGTACGTC.

CDR3 bases: TGTGCCAGCAGGTACCGGGACAATCTCCAAAAACTGTTTTTT. As protein: CASRYRDNLQKLFF. The chain joins TRBV6-5 to TRBJ1-4; tentatively, D is TRBD1 (6 bases). V lost 6 bases and J 9 bases, leaving 17 bases between the germline ends. Germline assignment: CDR1 MNHEY and CDR2 SVGAGI. CDR3 length equals 14 residues.

There are a few counts of this clonotype. This rearrangement joins TRBV4-3 to TRBJ2-1, with D possibly being TRBD2 (5 bases). Germline lookup yields CDR1 LGHNA and CDR2 YSLEER. V was clipped by 3 bases and J by 10 bases, with 16 bases between them. CDR3 length equals 14 residues. DNA of the CDR3: TGCGCCAGCAGCCACGCGCTGGAACTAGTAGAGCAGTTCTTC. Translating it yields CASSHALELVEQFF.

This clonotype was found a few times. An end of the junction differs from the germline gene, which may be a read error. J is TRBJ2-7 and V is TRBV11-2; no clear D gene. The J call may be in error: the DNA end matches TRBJ2-5 better. CDR3 length: 14 residues. From germline, CDR1 is SGHAT and CDR2 FQNNGV. CDR3 residues: CASSLGRVGETQYF. CDR3 in DNA: TGCGCCAGCAGCTTGGGCCGGGTGGGCGAGACCCAGTACTTC.

This clonotype was seen a handful of times. The chain combines TRBV4-1 with TRBJ1-2; D is uncertain. V dropped 0 bases and J dropped 3 bases, with 5 bases sitting between them. The germline CDR1 and CDR2 sequences are MGHRA and YSYEKL. The CDR3 is made up of 13 amino acids. CDR3 region: CASSQEPDYGYTF. The CDR3 nucleotides are TGCGCCAGCAGCCAAGAGCCGGACTATGGCTACACCTTC.

The rearrangement uses TRBV5-1 and TRBJ2-3; weak D call: TRBD2 (6 bases). This CDR3 is built from 12 residues. Trimming cost V 7 bases and J 10 bases, with 16 bases left between them. Germline CDR1 reads SGHRS; CDR2 reads YFSETQ. CDR3 sequence (DNA): TGCGCCAGCTGGGGAGGTGGCGATCCGCAGTATTTT. This translates into CASWGGGDPQYF.

This clonotype showed up just a few times. The CDR3 DNA sequence: TGTGCCAGCAGTCGGTGGGGTAATGAAAAACTGTTTTTT. Its translation is CASSRWGNEKLFF. This chain uses TRBV12-3 or TRBV12-4 with TRBJ1-4; no clear D. This CDR3 has 13 residues. Trimming removed 5 bases from V and 4 bases from J, with 8 bases in between.

J is TRBJ1-1 and V is TRBV3-1, with no clear D. CDR3 size: 11 residues. In germline, CDR1 is LGHDT, CDR2 YNNKEL (reference sequence). Trimming took off 3 bases at V and 7 bases at J, with 6 bases between the two ends. The CDR3 bases are TGTGCCAGCAGCCAGGGAGGTGAAGCTTTCTTT. Translated, it gives CASSQGGEAFF.

This clonotype was detected only a few times. The CDR3 spells CASSSVPESSYEQYF. The CDR3 bases are TGTGCCAGCAGCTCGGTTCCCGAGAGCTCCTACGAGCAGTACTTC. V and J are TRBV7-9 and TRBJ2-7, with unresolved D. The CDR3 extends over 15 amino acids. Per the germline V gene, CDR1 is SEHNR and CDR2 is FQNEAQ (reference sequence). The ends were cut back, 4 bases at V and 0 bases at J, with 13 bases in the middle.